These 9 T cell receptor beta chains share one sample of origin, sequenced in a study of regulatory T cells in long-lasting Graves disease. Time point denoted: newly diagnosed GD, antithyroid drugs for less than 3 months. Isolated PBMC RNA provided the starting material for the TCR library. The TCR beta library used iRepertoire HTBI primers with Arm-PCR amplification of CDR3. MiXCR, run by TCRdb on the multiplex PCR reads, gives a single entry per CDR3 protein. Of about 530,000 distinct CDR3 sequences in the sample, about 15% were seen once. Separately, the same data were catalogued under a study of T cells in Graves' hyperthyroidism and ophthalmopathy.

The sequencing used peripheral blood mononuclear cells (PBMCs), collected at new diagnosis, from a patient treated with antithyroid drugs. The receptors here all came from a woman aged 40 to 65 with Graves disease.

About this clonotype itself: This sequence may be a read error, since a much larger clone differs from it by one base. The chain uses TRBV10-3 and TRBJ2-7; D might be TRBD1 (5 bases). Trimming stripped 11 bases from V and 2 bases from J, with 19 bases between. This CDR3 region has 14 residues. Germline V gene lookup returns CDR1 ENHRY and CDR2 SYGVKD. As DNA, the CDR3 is TGTGCCTCCTACCACAGCGACAGCCCCTACGAGCAGTACTTC. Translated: CASYHSDSPYEQYF.

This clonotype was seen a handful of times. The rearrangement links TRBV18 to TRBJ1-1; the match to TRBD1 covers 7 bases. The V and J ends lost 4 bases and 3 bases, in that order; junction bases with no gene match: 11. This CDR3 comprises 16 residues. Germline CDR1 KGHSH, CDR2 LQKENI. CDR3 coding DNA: TGTGCCAGCTCACGGGTAGGAGGGGGCCTAGACACTGAAGCTTTCTTT. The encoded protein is CASSRVGGGLDTEAFF.

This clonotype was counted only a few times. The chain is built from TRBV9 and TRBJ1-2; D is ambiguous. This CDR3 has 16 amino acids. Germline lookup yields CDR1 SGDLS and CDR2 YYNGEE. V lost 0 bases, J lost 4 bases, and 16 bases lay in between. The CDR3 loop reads CASSVAGQAGSYGYTF. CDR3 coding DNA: TGTGCCAGCAGCGTAGCTGGGCAGGCCGGGAGCTATGGCTACACCTTC.

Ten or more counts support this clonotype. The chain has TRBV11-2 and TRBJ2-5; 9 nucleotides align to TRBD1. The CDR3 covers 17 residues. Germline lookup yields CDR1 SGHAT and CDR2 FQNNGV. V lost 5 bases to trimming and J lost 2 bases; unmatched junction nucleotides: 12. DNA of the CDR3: TGTGCCAGCAGCCTGGGAACAGGGGGCTCGGGTCAAGAGACCCAGTACTTC. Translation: CASSLGTGGSGQETQYF.

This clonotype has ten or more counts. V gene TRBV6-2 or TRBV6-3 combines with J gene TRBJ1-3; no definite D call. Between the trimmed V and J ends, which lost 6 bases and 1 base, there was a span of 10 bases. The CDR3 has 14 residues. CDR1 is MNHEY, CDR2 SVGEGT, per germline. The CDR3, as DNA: TGTGCCAGCAGATACGGCCTTTCTGGAAACACCATATATTTT. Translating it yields CASRYGLSGNTIYF.

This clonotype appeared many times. The CDR3 DNA reads as TGTGCCAGCAGTTACTGGGGACAGAACACTGAAGCTTTCTTT. This encodes CASSYWGQNTEAFF. The V call is TRBV6-5, the J call TRBJ1-1; D perhaps matches TRBD1 (6 bases). Trimming took off 1 base at V and 1 base at J, with 7 bases between the two ends. This CDR3 has 14 amino acids. The germline gives CDR1 MNHEY, CDR2 SVGAGI.

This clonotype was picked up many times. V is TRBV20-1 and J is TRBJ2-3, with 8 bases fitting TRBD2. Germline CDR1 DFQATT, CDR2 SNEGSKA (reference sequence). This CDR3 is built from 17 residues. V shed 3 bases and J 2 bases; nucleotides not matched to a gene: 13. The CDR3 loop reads CSARGSGGLDPTDTQYF. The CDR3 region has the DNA TGCAGTGCTAGGGGGAGCGGGGGCCTTGACCCCACAGATACGCAGTATTTT.

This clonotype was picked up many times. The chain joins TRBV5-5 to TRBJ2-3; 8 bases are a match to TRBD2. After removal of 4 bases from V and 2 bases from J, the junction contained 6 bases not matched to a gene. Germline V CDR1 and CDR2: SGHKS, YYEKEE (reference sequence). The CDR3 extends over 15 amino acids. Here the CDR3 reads CASSQAGDNTDTQYF. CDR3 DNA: TGTGCCAGCAGCCAAGCGGGGGACAACACAGATACGCAGTATTTT. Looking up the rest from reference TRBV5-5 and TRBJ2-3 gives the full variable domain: DAGVTQSPTHLIKTRGQQVTLRCSPISGHKSVSWYQQVLGQGPQFIFQYYEKEERGRGNFPDRFSARQFPNYSSELNVNALLLGDSALYLCASSQAGDNTDTQYFGPGTRLTVL.

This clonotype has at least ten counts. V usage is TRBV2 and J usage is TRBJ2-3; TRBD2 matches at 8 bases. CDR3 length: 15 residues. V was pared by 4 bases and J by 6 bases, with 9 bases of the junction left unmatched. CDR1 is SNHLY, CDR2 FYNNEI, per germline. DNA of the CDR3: TGTGCCAGCAGTGTGGGACTAGTGGAGGGGGATACGCAGTATTTT. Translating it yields CASSVGLVEGDTQYF.